Presented here are 26 T cell receptor beta chains from one specimen sequenced in a study of cytomegalovirus exposure and HLA in healthy donors. TCRdb keeps only in-frame clones here, not all; method: immunoSEQ multiplex PCR. The sample holds under 250,000 clones, around nine tenths seen once. The sample was PBMCs. The origin of the receptors is a young woman in good health and CMV-seropositive.

CDR3 nucleotides: TGCGCCAGCAGCTTGGAGAGGGGACTGATCACGTACGAGCAGTACTTC. Its translation: CASSLERGLITYEQYF. The chain employs TRBV5-1 and TRBJ2-7; a weak D match, TRBD2 (6 bases). Germline CDR1 and CDR2: SGHRS and YFSETQ. The CDR3 spans 16 residues. Trimming left V 0 bases short and J 4 bases short, with 17 bases between. The whole variable domain, filled in from reference TRBV5-1 and TRBJ2-7, reads KAGVTQTPRYLIKTRGQQVTLSCSPISGHRSVSWYQQTPGQGLQFLFEYFSETQRNKGNFPGRFSGRQFSNSRSEMNVSTLELGDSALYLCASSLERGLITYEQYFGPGTRLTVT.

This rearrangement joins TRBV13 to TRBJ2-7; 7 nucleotides line up with TRBD2. Germline CDR1 and CDR2: PRHDT and FYEKMQ (reference sequence). J was trimmed by 2 bases and V by 0 bases; bases with no gene match: 7. This CDR3 spans 16 amino acids. This CDR3 reads CASSLGAGRVAYEQYF. The CDR3 coding sequence is TGTGCCAGCAGCTTAGGTGCGGGGAGGGTAGCCTACGAGCAGTACTTC.

V usage is TRBV2 and J usage is TRBJ2-7, with unresolved D. The V gene lost 1 base and the J gene lost 0 bases, with 16 bases spanning the gap. This CDR3 has 17 amino acids. Looked up from germline, CDR1 is SNHLY and CDR2 is FYNNEI. This CDR3 is CASSEELRGLLSYEQYF. CDR3 nucleotides: TGTGCCAGCAGTGAAGAGTTGAGAGGTCTTCTCTCCTACGAGCAGTACTTC. The full variable domain, its missing parts supplied by reference TRBV2 and TRBJ2-7, is EPEVTQTPSHQVTQMGQEVILRCVPISNHLYFYWYRQILGQKVEFLVSFYNNEISEKSEIFDDQFSVERPDGSNFTLKIRSTKLEDSAMYFCASSEELRGLLSYEQYFGPGTRLTVT.

The rearrangement links TRBV4-1 to TRBJ2-2; D is unresolved. This CDR3 contains 13 residues. Trimming cost V 4 bases and J 6 bases, with 9 bases left between them. Germline V gene data show CDR1 as MGHRA and CDR2 as YSYEKL. The CDR3 DNA is TGCGCCAGCAGCCGATTCGGGTCCGGGGAGCTGTTTTTT. Residues: CASSRFGSGELFF.

V and J are TRBV30 and TRBJ2-5, with a weak D call TRBD1 (6 bases). This CDR3 is built from 13 residues. Germline V gene data show CDR1 as GTSNPN and CDR2 as SVGIG (reference sequence). Trimming stripped 4 bases from V and 0 bases from J, with 9 bases between. The CDR3 spells CAWTQGYQETQYF. For the CDR3, the DNA is TGTGCCTGGACCCAGGGGTACCAAGAGACCCAGTACTTC.

This chain uses TRBV27 with TRBJ2-5; 8 bases map to TRBD2. The CDR3 spans 16 residues. J gave up 4 bases and V 1 base, and 8 bases lay outside the gene matches. Germline V gene data show CDR1 as MNHEY and CDR2 as SMNVEV (reference sequence). The DNA for the CDR3 is TGTGCCAGCAGTTTATGGCGGGGGGCTCTACCAGAGACCCAGTACTTC. This gives the protein CASSLWRGALPETQYF.

This chain joins TRBV5-1 and TRBJ2-3; D is ambiguous. V lost 4 bases and J lost 6, with 9 bases in between. The germline V gene has CDR1 SGHRS and CDR2 YFSETQ. This CDR3 region has 12 residues. This CDR3 is CASSLNWDTQYF. The CDR3 nucleotides read TGCGCCAGCAGCCTTAACTGGGATACGCAGTATTTT.

J is TRBJ1-5 and V is TRBV2; D is ambiguous. Germline values: CDR1 SNHLY, CDR2 FYNNEI. The CDR3 consists of 12 residues. Trimming removed 4 bases at V and 4 bases at J, with 5 bases between. CDR3: CASSGGNQPQHF. CDR3 in DNA: TGTGCCAGCAGTGGCGGGAATCAGCCCCAGCATTTT.

The V and J genes are TRBV19 and TRBJ2-3, with 12 nucleotides matching TRBD2. The junction had 6 bases not matched to a gene; V was cut back by 10 bases and J by 4 bases. CDR3 length equals 14 residues. Germline loops: CDR1 LNHDA, CDR2 SQIVND (reference sequence). The CDR3 loop is CATAGLAGSDTQYF. In DNA, the CDR3 is TGTGCCACGGCAGGACTAGCGGGATCAGATACGCAGTATTTT.

The rearrangement joins TRBV28 to TRBJ2-7; no definite D call. The CDR3 length is 12 residues. Trimming took off 6 bases at V and 4 bases at J, with 10 bases between the two ends. Germline V gene data show CDR1 as MDHEN and CDR2 as SYDVKM. The CDR3 DNA follows: TGTGCCAGCAGCACATCCGATTACGAGCAGTACTTC. It yields the protein CASSTSDYEQYF.

This rearrangement joins TRBV6-5 to TRBJ1-1; D is perhaps TRBD1 (6 bases). The CDR3 covers 13 residues. Trimming removed 4 bases at V and 3 bases at J, with 9 bases between. Germline lookup yields CDR1 MNHEY and CDR2 SVGAGI. CDR3 sequence (DNA): TGTGCCAGCAGTTTAACAGGGTACACTGAAGCTTTCTTT. This codes for CASSLTGYTEAFF.

V and J are TRBV9 and TRBJ1-2, with D uncertain. V was shortened by 0 bases and J by 5 bases, with 5 bases between the two germline ends. Germline lookup yields CDR1 SGDLS and CDR2 YYNGEE. The CDR3 consists of 12 residues. The CDR3 protein is CASSVDMYGYTF. The CDR3 coding sequence is TGTGCCAGCAGCGTAGATATGTATGGCTACACCTTC.

The rearrangement uses TRBV7-9 and TRBJ1-5, with TRBD1 matching over 12 bases. The germline V gene has CDR1 SEHNR and CDR2 FQNEAQ (reference sequence). This CDR3 has 18 residues. After removal of 3 bases from V and 1 base from J, the junction contained 7 bases not matched to a gene. CDR3 protein: CASSLGTGGFRSNQPQHF. DNA of the CDR3: TGTGCCAGCAGCTTGGGGACAGGGGGCTTCAGAAGCAATCAGCCCCAGCATTTT.

This rearrangement joins TRBV27 to TRBJ1-1, with no clear D. Trimming removed 6 bases at V and 3 bases at J, with 11 bases between. This CDR3 spans 13 amino acids. CDR1 and CDR2 (germline): MNHEY, SMNVEV (reference sequence). DNA of the CDR3: TGTGCCAGCAGCCACCAAGCGGACACTGAAGCTTTCTTT. It encodes CASSHQADTEAFF.

V usage is TRBV27 and J usage is TRBJ1-5; a possible D gene is TRBD1 (5 bases). This CDR3 has 19 residues. Germline assignment: CDR1 MNHEY and CDR2 SMNVEV (reference sequence). Trimming removed 2 bases from V and 0 bases from J, with 20 bases in between. The CDR3 DNA follows: TGTGCCAGCAGTTTACCACCTCCTAGACAGAAACATAGCAATCAGCCCCAGCATTTT. This gives the protein CASSLPPPRQKHSNQPQHF.

The genes are TRBV5-1 and TRBJ1-3; the D gene is possibly TRBD1 (5 bases). The CDR3 sequence is 13 residues long. CDR1 is SGHRS and CDR2 is YFSETQ in the germline V gene. Trimming took off 5 bases at V and 6 bases at J, with 12 bases between the two ends. CDR3 nucleotide sequence: TGCGCCAGCAGACCAGGGCCGGAAAACACCATATATTTT. It specifies CASRPGPENTIYF.

The chain has TRBV27 and TRBJ1-2; no clear D. Trimming left V 0 bases short and J 5 bases short, with 7 bases between. Germline values: CDR1 MNHEY, CDR2 SMNVEV (reference sequence). The CDR3 runs 13 residues. This CDR3 reads CASSLSVLYGYTF. The CDR3 nucleotides are TGTGCCAGCAGTTTATCTGTCTTATATGGCTACACCTTC.

V usage is TRBV4-1 and J usage is TRBJ2-1; D might be TRBD1 (5 bases). The CDR3 loop spans 16 amino acids. V was pared by 3 bases and J by 2 bases, with 14 bases between. The germline V gene has CDR1 MGHRA and CDR2 YSYEKL. CDR3 coding DNA: TGCGCCAGCAGCCACCCAATCCAAGGGGCCTACAATGAGCAGTTCTTC. It is translated as CASSHPIQGAYNEQFF.

The chain combines TRBV5-6 with TRBJ1-5, with TRBD1 matching over 9 bases. The CDR3 length is 15 residues. Germline V gene data show CDR1 as SGHDT and CDR2 as YYEEEE. With 2 bases clipped from V and 9 bases from J, the junction kept 9 bases outside the gene matches. CDR3: CASSFSNRGHRPQHF. The CDR3 DNA is TGTGCCAGCAGCTTCTCAAACAGGGGGCATCGGCCCCAGCATTTT. Full variable domain (rest looked up from reference TRBV5-6 and TRBJ1-5): DAGVTQSPTHLIKTRGQQVTLRCSPKSGHDTVSWYQQALGQGPQFIFQYYEEEERQRGNFPDRFSGHQFPNYSSELNVNALLLGDSALYLCASSFSNRGHRPQHFGDGTRLSIL.

This clone was observed a few times. V gene TRBV7-9 combines with J gene TRBJ2-7; no firm D call. The CDR3 has 18 residues. Germline CDR1 is SEHNR and CDR2 is FQNEAQ (reference sequence). Trimming left V 0 bases short and J 2 bases short, with 20 bases between. The CDR3 nucleotides read TGTGCCAGCAGCTTAGCGGAGACGCTAGGAGACGGCACCTACGAGCAGTACTTC. This codes for CASSLAETLGDGTYEQYF.

The rearrangement uses TRBV28 and TRBJ2-1; 7 bases align to TRBD2. V lost 4 bases, J lost 6 bases, and 9 bases stayed unmatched. From germline, CDR1 is MDHEN and CDR2 SYDVKM. There are 15 residues in the CDR3. The CDR3 here is CASSSPGGLGNEQFF. The CDR3 region has the DNA TGTGCCAGCAGTTCCCCGGGGGGACTGGGCAATGAGCAGTTCTTC. Full variable domain (missing parts from reference TRBV28 and TRBJ2-1): DVKVTQSSRYLVKRTGEKVFLECVQDMDHENMFWYRQDPGLGLRLIYFSYDVKMKEKGDIPEGYSVSREKKERFSLILESASTNQTSMYLCASSSPGGLGNEQFFGPGTRLTVL.

V and J are TRBV19 and TRBJ1-1, with D unresolved. The CDR3 extends over 13 amino acids. V gave up 5 bases and J gave up 0 bases, with 7 bases separating them. The germline CDR1 and CDR2 sequences are LNHDA and SQIVND (reference sequence). CDR3 region: CASSEGMNTEAFF. The CDR3 DNA reads as TGTGCCAGTAGTGAGGGAATGAACACTGAAGCTTTCTTT.

This chain joins TRBV9 and TRBJ2-7, with 7 positions matching TRBD2. The germline V gene encodes CDR1 SGDLS and CDR2 YYNGEE. After removal of 4 bases from V and 7 bases from J, the junction contained 20 bases not matched to a gene. This CDR3 region has 17 residues. The CDR3 DNA is TGTGCCAGCAGCCCCTCGGTTGTGGGCGGGAGTACGGGGGAGCAGTACTTC. Protein: CASSPSVVGGSTGEQYF. Looking up the rest from reference TRBV9 and TRBJ2-7 gives the full variable domain: DSGVTQTPKHLITATGQRVTLRCSPRSGDLSVYWYQQSLDQGLQFLIQYYNGEERAKGNILERFSAQQFPDLHSELNLSSLELGDSALYFCASSPSVVGGSTGEQYFGPGTRLTVT.

On this clone: Other DNA sequences in the same sample also yield this CDR3. The rearrangement uses TRBV9 and TRBJ1-1; D gene uncertain. CDR3 size: 14 residues. CDR1 SGDLS and CDR2 YYNGEE come from the germline V gene. With 0 bases removed from V and 0 bases from J, the gap between germline ends came to 6 bases. This CDR3 reads CASSVGHLNTEAFF. CDR3 DNA: TGTGCCAGCAGCGTAGGGCACCTGAACACTGAAGCTTTCTTT.

The chain is built from TRBV9 and TRBJ2-1; TRBD1 might be the D (5 bases). The germline V gene has CDR1 SGDLS and CDR2 YYNGEE. This CDR3 has 15 residues. V was pared by 3 bases and J by 0 bases, with 10 bases between. DNA of the CDR3: TGTGCCAGCAGCGGGGGCGCCAGCTCCTACAATGAGCAGTTCTTC. Protein sequence: CASSGGASSYNEQFF.

The chain has TRBV9 and TRBJ1-4; TRBD1 matches at 9 bases. The CDR3 is 16 amino acids. Germline CDR1 SGDLS, CDR2 YYNGEE. With V trimmed by 3 bases and J by 7 bases, 10 bases remained unmatched. Here the CDR3 reads CASSARTGEGSEKLFF. As DNA, the CDR3 is TGTGCCAGCAGCGCCCGGACAGGGGAGGGCAGTGAAAAACTGTTTTTT.